This TCR beta chain was recorded in a study of a mutant IDH1 vaccine in newly diagnosed glioma (TCRdb year 2021). Regarding the research as a whole: Patients were given eight vaccinations, in weeks 1, 3, 5, 7, 11, 15, 19 and 23, which matched visits V03 through V10. Of the roughly 32 patients who were treated, 62.5% were male and around 38% were female, and the mean age was around 40 years. Prior to enrollment, standard therapy consisting of radiotherapy alone, temozolomide alone, or radiochemotherapy with temozolomide had been administered to patients, with the combination being received by most patients. Peripheral blood was collected at six visits: V03 (baseline), V05, V07, V10, V12 and V13. Longitudinal TCRB deep sequencing was performed for about 25 treated patients wherever samples were available for exploratory analyses. Vaccination started 4-6 weeks after radiotherapy alone, or was given together with temozolomide cycles in the groups whose treatment included chemotherapy.

Receptor libraries were prepared by the immunoSEQ multiplex PCR assay. Rearranged TCR beta chain sequences were amplified with the hsTCRB Kit following the manufacturer's protocol. Sequencing of TCRB libraries was carried out on an Illumina MiSeq. Under the source paper's analysis protocol: The kit vendor's proprietary platform handled demultiplexing, trimming and gene mapping. The source is immuneACCESS, and TCRdb retained only in-frame sequences with V and J called. Part of the clones is not carried over; for the studies checked, unresolved V genes explain less than half of this, and the remainder is unexplained. The V and J calls and clone size come from that table; D and trimming were worked out from the DNA. This sample lists fewer than 150,000 clones; 85% to 90% were detected once. The ten top clones hold more than 0.55% of the sample. Points on this clone: Its specific antigen is unknown. Per-base qualities were not stored, and no clone one base away is much larger.

CDR1 and CDR2 are read off the germline V gene as SGHTA and FQGNSA. From the cysteine through the phenylalanine, the CDR3 covers 16 amino acids. Only the CDR3 region is kept as DNA, spanning 48 bases read in frame from base 1. The germline V end is reduced by 2 bases and the J end by 4 bases; junction bases left unmatched: 10. The meaning of the sample's time point label: week 11, during vaccination. Each vaccine dose was 300 ug of a 20-mer mutant IDH1 peptide in Montanide, given subcutaneously with topical imiquimod. All donors had newly diagnosed IDH1-mutant astrocytomas of WHO grade 3 or 4 that showed loss of nuclear ATRX. The samples were drawn from NOA16, a multicentre, single-arm, open-label phase I trial in Germany that tested a mutant IDH1 peptide vaccine in humans for the first time. Genomic DNA for TCRB sequencing was extracted from EDTA blood using the DNeasy Blood and Tissue Kit. What the study reported, not specific to this receptor: Selection of PBMC samples for TCRB deep sequencing was based on availability. According to the authors, sample limitations meant that analyses of patient blood samples could not be reproduced. Pseudoprogression seemed to be unrelated to changes in the top peripheral T cell clonotypes found by TCRB sequencing. Immune responses induced by the vaccine were seen in approximately 92% of patients across multiple MHC alleles.

This TCR was recovered from a woman aged 45-59 years with glioma. The rearranged segments are TRBV7-2 and TRBJ1-2; 7 nucleotides in the junction match TRBD1. Sequenced here: PBMCs, sampled from a glioma patient whose treatment included an IDH1 peptide vaccine. The CDR3 sequence is CASSLRDRPGAYGYTF. The sequenced DNA: TGTGCCAGCAGCTTAAGGGACAGACCTGGGGCCTATGGCTACACCTTC.